This T cell receptor (beta chain) was found in a study of blood T cell repertoires in COVID-19. Study overall: Sources were T cells, B-cell-depleted T cells, or PBMCs; the material itself was cDNA or gDNA.

V dropped 5 bases and J dropped 3 bases, with 8 bases sitting between them. Germline V gene data show CDR1 as SGHNT and CDR2 as YENEEA. The CDR3 is 12 amino acids. For this clone: In the same sample, other DNA sequences code for this CDR3.

Original processing methods: The authors estimated nucleated cell counts from reference gene primer amplification. Profiling relied on immunoSEQ multiplex PCR, and the TCRdb table lists in-frame clones only, not all of them. That table is the source of V, J and clone size, and D and trimming were worked out from the DNA. The sample has hundreds of thousands of clones, 80% to 90% seen once. The Seattle patients, enrolled during active infection, were followed longitudinally. Sample: peripheral blood. This sequence joins TRBV11-3 and TRBJ2-7; a possible D gene is TRBD1 (5 bases). The TCR originated in a man younger than 35 with COVID-19, enrolled during active disease. The CDR3 DNA is TGTGCCAGCAGCCTTGACAGCTACGAGCAGTACTTC. Translated, it gives CASSLDSYEQYF.